One sample yielded the 16 T cell receptor beta chains listed below, sequenced in a study of cytomegalovirus exposure and HLA in healthy donors. With 60 Vbeta and 13 Jbeta primers, the PCR was carried out. Produced via immunoSEQ multiplex PCR; TCRdb's table is partial and in-frame only. This table holds some 100,000 clones, around 80% found once. Sample: PBMCs. These receptors came from a female donor in good health and CMV-seropositive.

This clone was seen once. This chain links TRBV2 with TRBJ1-2; D unresolved. The CDR3 covers 13 residues. Germline values: CDR1 SNHLY, CDR2 FYNNEI. Between the trimmed V and J ends, which lost 5 bases and 4 bases, there was a span of 11 bases. The chain's CDR3 is CASSQTYSYGYTF. The CDR3 nucleotides read TGTGCCAGCAGTCAAACGTACTCCTATGGCTACACCTTC.

The genes are TRBV25-1 and TRBJ2-5, with D perhaps matching TRBD1 (5 bases). Per germline, CDR1 MGHDK and CDR2 SYGVNS. Trimming removed 3 bases from V and 2 bases from J, with 13 bases in between. The CDR3 runs 15 residues. The CDR3 sequence is CASSDPRTPQETQYF. CDR3 coding DNA: TGTGCCAGCAGTGACCCCAGGACACCACAAGAGACCCAGTACTTC.

The CDR3 region has the DNA TGTGCCTGGAGTGTACAGGCCAACACTGAAGCTTTCTTT. This gives the protein CAWSVQANTEAFF. This chain connects TRBV30 to TRBJ1-1; maybe TRBD1 (5 bases). The CDR3 runs 13 residues. Germline V gene lookup returns CDR1 GTSNPN and CDR2 SVGIG (reference sequence). The ends were cut back, 0 bases at V and 2 bases at J, with 7 bases in the middle.

The rearrangement uses TRBV11-3 and TRBJ2-7, with 10 bases aligning to TRBD1. The CDR3 sequence is 14 residues long. Germline V gene lookup returns CDR1 SGHNT and CDR2 YENEEA. The V and J ends lost 6 bases and 4 bases, in that order; junction bases with no gene match: 6. CDR3 nucleotide sequence: TGTGCCAGCAGTTACGGACAGGGGGTGTACGAGCAGTACTTC. Residues: CASSYGQGVYEQYF.

This chain joins TRBV19 and TRBJ1-1, with unresolved D. The CDR3 is made up of 14 amino acids. The ends were cut back, 5 bases at V and 5 bases at J, with 15 bases in the middle. The germline CDR1 and CDR2 sequences are LNHDA and SQIVND (reference sequence). The DNA for the CDR3 is TGTGCCAGTAGTCTGAGCCCCGGCGGGACTGAAGCTTTCTTT. Protein: CASSLSPGGTEAFF.

The gene calls are TRBV4-3 and TRBJ2-3; no clear D. With 0 bases removed from V and 6 bases from J, the gap between germline ends came to 13 bases. Germline V gene data show CDR1 as LGHNA and CDR2 as YSLEER. The CDR3 totals 15 residues. The CDR3 nucleotides are TGCGCCAGCAGCCAAGAAAACCGACTTGGGGATACGCAGTATTTT. Its translation: CASSQENRLGDTQYF.

This chain joins TRBV30 and TRBJ2-1; 9 nucleotides agree with TRBD1. CDR3 length: 13 residues. CDR1 GTSNPN and CDR2 SVGIG come from the germline V gene (reference sequence). The J segment lost 8 bases and the V segment lost 3 bases, leaving 5 bases of the junction unmatched. CDR3 sequence (DNA): TGTGCCTGGAGCACAGGGGGCGCAGATGAGCAGTTCTTC. Its translation: CAWSTGGADEQFF.

This clone was seen more than once but under ten times. The chain recombines TRBV6-4 with TRBJ1-1; D is possibly TRBD1 (5 bases). Germline V gene data show CDR1 as MRHNA and CDR2 as SNTAGT. The CDR3 is 15 residues long. Trimming pared 0 bases from V and 2 bases from J, leaving 10 bases between. The CDR3, as DNA: TGTGCCAGCAGTGACTCGTGGGGGGGTAACACTGAAGCTTTCTTT. This encodes CASSDSWGGNTEAFF.

In the case of this clone: A junction end diverges from the germline sequence, so it may reflect a read error. The chain uses TRBV5-6 and TRBJ2-7, with TRBD2 as a possible D gene (5 bases). The CDR3 contains 15 residues. Germline CDR1 SGHDT, CDR2 YYEEEE. The CDR3 bases are TGTGCCAGCAGGTTGGAGGCAGGTGCCTCCTACGAGCAGTACTTC. Protein product: CASRLEAGASYEQYF.

The V gene is TRBV5-5, the J gene TRBJ2-5, with D possibly matching TRBD1 (6 bases). The CDR3 is made up of 15 amino acids. The germline V gene has CDR1 SGHKS and CDR2 YYEKEE (reference sequence). V dropped 0 bases and J dropped 0 bases, with 9 bases sitting between them. The CDR3 loop reads CASSLGQVHQETQYF. In DNA, the CDR3 is TGTGCCAGCAGCTTGGGACAGGTTCACCAAGAGACCCAGTACTTC.

The sample holds one count of this clone. This rearrangement joins TRBV6-1 to TRBJ2-4; D gene uncertain. The CDR3 has 15 residues. Germline V CDR1 and CDR2: MNHNS, SASEGT. Trimming took 5 bases from V and 12 from J, leaving 23 bases between them. The CDR3 DNA follows: TGTGCCAGCAGTCTGGGTCGATCAGGCTCGGAAAGTCAGTACTTC. The encoded protein is CASSLGRSGSESQYF.

The chain employs TRBV5-1 and TRBJ2-5; D might be TRBD1 (6 bases). Germline V lookup: CDR1 SGHRS, CDR2 YFSETQ. The V and J ends lost 4 bases and 5 bases respectively, with 12 bases between them. This CDR3 region has 13 residues. CDR3 region: CASSPGTPETQYF. DNA for the CDR3: TGCGCCAGCAGCCCAGGGACACCGGAGACCCAGTACTTC.

In the case of this clone: One end of the junction is discordant with germline, which a read error may explain. V usage is TRBV7-9 and J usage is TRBJ1-1, with a possible D match to TRBD1 (5 bases). CDR3 length: 18 residues. Germline V gene sequence: CDR1 SEHNR, CDR2 FQNEAQ (reference sequence). The CDR3 DNA reads TGTTCCAGCAGTCGAATGGGGAAGGGGCCACACATGAACACTGAAGCTTTCTTT. It encodes CSSSRMGKGPHMNTEAFF.

The rearrangement joins TRBV7-9 to TRBJ2-1, with TRBD2 matching 8 bases. V shed 6 bases, J shed 3 bases, and the junction held 16 bases outside the gene matches. From germline, CDR1 is SEHNR and CDR2 FQNEAQ (reference sequence). The CDR3 totals 18 residues. CDR3 in DNA: TGTGCCAGCAGTACTAGGGTGGGCGGGAGGATACACTACAATGAGCAGTTCTTC. This gives the protein CASSTRVGGRIHYNEQFF.

The V gene is TRBV2, the J gene TRBJ2-2, with D perhaps TRBD2 (6 bases). The CDR3 spans 14 residues. Trimming stripped 8 bases from V and 2 bases from J, with 12 bases between. From germline, CDR1 is SNHLY and CDR2 FYNNEI. CDR3 loop: CASSLGLNTGELFF. The CDR3 nucleotides read TGTGCCAGCTCTTTGGGACTCAACACCGGGGAGCTGTTTTTT. Together with reference TRBV2 and TRBJ2-2, the CDR3 gives the full variable domain: EPEVTQTPSHQVTQMGQEVILRCVPISNHLYFYWYRQILGQKVEFLVSFYNNEISEKSEIFDDQFSVERPDGSNFTLKIRSTKLEDSAMYFCASSLGLNTGELFFGEGSRLTVL.

The gene calls are TRBV19 and TRBJ1-1, with 10 bases fitting TRBD1. From germline, CDR1 is LNHDA and CDR2 SQIVND (reference sequence). The CDR3 extends over 16 amino acids. The J segment lost 5 bases and the V segment lost 4 bases, leaving 10 bases of the junction unmatched. DNA of the CDR3: TGTGCCAGTAGTACAAACGACAGGGGGCGAAGGACTGAAGCTTTCTTT. Translating it yields CASSTNDRGRRTEAFF.